Below are 25 T cell receptor beta chains sequenced from a single sample in a study of early T cells in non-severe SARS-CoV-2 infection. Each CDR3 protein gets one entry after TCRdb re-called the 5' RACE reads with MiXCR. In the table there are 55,000 to 80,000 distinct CDR3 sequences, around 13% of which are singletons. Material: whole blood, obtained at baseline. The receptors were sampled from an adult who was a healthcare worker with PCR-confirmed SARS-CoV-2 infection or an uninfected control (not recorded which).

The chain carries TRBV19 and TRBJ1-5; 7 bases line up with TRBD1. Per germline, CDR1 LNHDA and CDR2 SQIVND (reference sequence). The V segment lost 7 bases and the J segment 0 bases; nucleotides outside the gene matches: 9. This CDR3 comprises 16 residues. The CDR3 coding sequence is TGTGCCAGTACTCCGGGACAGCCATATAGCAATCAGCCCCAGCATTTT. Translated, it gives CASTPGQPYSNQPQHF. Drawing the rest from reference TRBV19 and TRBJ1-5, the complete variable domain is DGGITQSPKYLFRKEGQNVTLSCEQNLNHDAMYWYRQDPGQGLRLIYYSQIVNDFQKGDIAEGYSVSREKKESFPLTVTSAQKNPTAFYLCASTPGQPYSNQPQHFGDGTRLSIL.

At least ten counts were recorded for this clonotype. The chain uses TRBV20-1 and TRBJ2-5; D might be TRBD1 (6 bases). From germline, CDR1 is DFQATT and CDR2 SNEGSKA (reference sequence). The V end lost 6 bases, the J end lost 7 bases, and 15 bases lay between the germline ends. The length of the CDR3 is 12 residues. The CDR3: CSAGTSEGTQYF. Written as DNA, the CDR3 is TGCAGTGCGGGGACATCCGAGGGGACCCAGTACTTC.

The chain uses TRBV7-6 and TRBJ1-1; possibly TRBD1 for D (5 bases). The CDR3 length is 13 residues. The germline V gene has CDR1 SGHVS and CDR2 FNYEAQ. V gave up 5 bases and J gave up 4 bases, with 11 bases separating them. For the CDR3, the DNA is TGTGCCAGCAGCCCGGGGGGGTCCACTGAAGCTTTCTTT. Translated: CASSPGGSTEAFF.

This clonotype was detected once. The CDR3 DNA reads TGCGCCAGCAGCCAAGTTACAGCGGGAGAACTGGGGCGGGAGACCCAGTACTTC. This translates into CASSQVTAGELGRETQYF. The chain carries TRBV4-3 and TRBJ2-5; 8 bases map to TRBD2. Germline CDR1 and CDR2: LGHNA and YSLEER. This CDR3 has 18 residues. V lost 1 base to trimming and J lost 5 bases; unmatched junction nucleotides: 15.

This chain joins TRBV10-2 and TRBJ2-7; 7 bases map to TRBD2. CDR3 length: 14 amino acids. The V gene's germline CDR1 is WSHSY and CDR2 SAAADI. V was clipped by 4 bases and J by 1 base; unmatched bases: 4. The CDR3 loop is CASSGSGSSYEQYF. The CDR3 nucleotides are TGCGCCAGCAGTGGTAGCGGGTCTTCCTACGAGCAGTACTTC.

This clonotype was found many times. The chain combines TRBV24-1 with TRBJ2-2, with 9 nucleotides matching TRBD1. The CDR3 has 14 amino acids. CDR1 is KGHDR and CDR2 is SFDVKD in the germline V gene. V lost 5 bases, J lost 6 bases, and 3 bases stayed unmatched. Written as DNA, the CDR3 is TGTGCCACCAGTGGGGACAGGGAGTCCGGGGAGCTGTTTTTT. Translation: CATSGDRESGELFF.

This clonotype has a handful of counts. The V call is TRBV20-1, the J call TRBJ2-5; the D gene is possibly TRBD2 (5 bases). Germline assignment: CDR1 DFQATT and CDR2 SNEGSKA (reference sequence). The CDR3 covers 13 residues. V was clipped by 2 bases and J by 7 bases, with 14 bases between them. This CDR3 is CSARLEAKGTQYF. Written as DNA, the CDR3 is TGCAGTGCTAGATTGGAGGCAAAAGGGACCCAGTACTTC.

This clonotype was recorded at least ten times. V usage is TRBV2 and J usage is TRBJ1-1; tentatively, D is TRBD1 (5 bases). CDR1 and CDR2 from the germline V gene are SNHLY and FYNNEI. The CDR3 loop spans 14 amino acids. Trimming stripped 1 base from V and 6 bases from J, with 12 bases between. As DNA, the CDR3 is TGTGCCAGCAGTGAAGGACAGTTCACCGCTGAAGCTTTCTTT. This encodes CASSEGQFTAEAFF.

This clonotype was counted only a few times. The gene calls are TRBV29-1 and TRBJ1-5; 9 nucleotides agree with TRBD1. CDR3 length equals 15 residues. CDR1 and CDR2 from the germline V gene are SQVTM and ANQGSEA. With 6 bases clipped from V and 4 bases from J, the junction kept 10 bases outside the gene matches. CDR3 DNA: TGCAGCGTAGCTCCTGGGACAGGGAGGAATCAGCCCCAGCATTTT. As protein: CSVAPGTGRNQPQHF.

V and J are TRBV11-2 and TRBJ2-2; weak D call: TRBD1 (5 bases). V lost 3 bases to trimming and J lost 0 bases, with 8 bases between them. This CDR3 comprises 15 residues. The germline CDR1 and CDR2 sequences are SGHAT and FQNNGV. The CDR3 sequence: CASSLWTTNTGELFF. Here the CDR3 DNA reads TGTGCCAGCAGCTTGTGGACAACGAACACCGGGGAGCTGTTTTTT.

In its sample, this clonotype was seen many times. The chain carries TRBV11-2 and TRBJ2-2; 9 positions match TRBD2. The CDR3 has 17 amino acids. After removal of 5 bases from V and 3 bases from J, the junction contained 10 bases not matched to a gene. The germline gives CDR1 SGHAT, CDR2 FQNNGV. This chain's CDR3 is CASSPRSGGPDTGELFF. CDR3 in DNA: TGTGCCAGCAGCCCCCGGAGCGGGGGGCCGGACACCGGGGAGCTGTTTTTT.

V gene TRBV19 combines with J gene TRBJ2-3; the D gene is possibly TRBD2 (5 bases). Trimming took off 9 bases at V and 3 bases at J, with 19 bases between the two ends. The germline V gene encodes CDR1 LNHDA and CDR2 SQIVND (reference sequence). CDR3 length equals 15 residues. The CDR3 protein is CASGPEGRPTDTQYF. The CDR3 bases are TGTGCCAGCGGCCCCGAGGGAAGGCCTACAGATACGCAGTATTTT. The full variable domain, completed using reference TRBV19 and TRBJ2-3, is DGGITQSPKYLFRKEGQNVTLSCEQNLNHDAMYWYRQDPGQGLRLIYYSQIVNDFQKGDIAEGYSVSREKKESFPLTVTSAQKNPTAFYLCASGPEGRPTDTQYFGPGTRLTVL.

This clonotype has more than one count but fewer than ten. The chain carries TRBV7-2 and TRBJ2-3; D is tentatively TRBD1 or TRBD2 (5 bases each). Germline loops: CDR1 SGHTA, CDR2 FQGNSA. The V end lost 5 bases, the J end lost 5 bases, and 14 bases lay between the germline ends. This CDR3 spans 14 amino acids. The CDR3 spells CASSAGAFGDTQYF. The CDR3 nucleotides read TGTGCCAGCAGCGCCGGGGCCTTCGGAGATACGCAGTATTTT.

There are a few counts of this clonotype. This chain connects TRBV7-2 to TRBJ1-6; a possible D gene is TRBD1 (5 bases). Germline CDR1 and CDR2: SGHTA and FQGNSA. V dropped 5 bases and J dropped 9 bases, with 11 bases sitting between them. The CDR3 runs 13 residues. The DNA of the CDR3 is TGTGCCAGCAGCCCGGGGGGGGTTTCACCCCTCCACTTT. Its translation is CASSPGGVSPLHF.

The V gene is TRBV3-1, the J gene TRBJ1-1; 9 nucleotides agree with TRBD1. CDR3 length: 15 amino acids. V trimming: 4 bases; J trimming: 5 bases; junction bases outside the gene matches: 8. The V gene's germline CDR1 is LGHDT and CDR2 YNNKEL (reference sequence). The CDR3 DNA follows: TGTGCCAGCAGCCCTCCCGGGACAGGGAAGACTGAAGCTTTCTTT. This gives the protein CASSPPGTGKTEAFF.

The chain recombines TRBV6-2 or TRBV6-3 with TRBJ1-5; no definite D call. This CDR3 spans 12 amino acids. Trimming removed 6 bases at V and 3 bases at J, with 6 bases between. Germline V gives CDR1 MNHEY, CDR2 SVGEGT. The CDR3 is CASSIPNQPQHF. In nucleotides, the CDR3 is TGTGCCAGCAGCATACCCAATCAGCCCCAGCATTTT.

J is TRBJ1-1 and V is TRBV9; D not resolved. The ends were cut back, 4 bases at V and 1 base at J, with 14 bases in the middle. The length of the CDR3 is 15 residues. CDR1 is SGDLS and CDR2 is YYNGEE in the germline V gene. This chain's CDR3 is CASSQTEQTNTEAFF. As DNA, the CDR3 is TGTGCCAGCAGCCAAACAGAGCAAACGAACACTGAAGCTTTCTTT.

In its sample, this clonotype was seen a few times. The chain uses TRBV7-8 and TRBJ2-3; D may be TRBD1 or TRBD2 (5 bases each). Germline CDR1 reads SGHVS; CDR2 reads FQNEAQ. There are 16 residues in the CDR3. The V end was cut by 5 bases, the J end by 0 bases, with 15 bases between. CDR3 nucleotide sequence: TGTGCCAGCAGCCCGACGGGACGGACTAGCACAGATACGCAGTATTTT. This encodes CASSPTGRTSTDTQYF.

This clonotype was recorded a few times. V gene TRBV20-1 combines with J gene TRBJ1-2; D perhaps matches TRBD1 (6 bases). The CDR3 runs 13 residues. Trimming stripped 0 bases from V and 3 bases from J, with 8 bases between. The germline gives CDR1 DFQATT, CDR2 SNEGSKA (reference sequence). For the CDR3, the DNA is TGCAGTGCTAGAGATCGGACAGACTATGGCTACACCTTC. This sequence encodes CSARDRTDYGYTF.

The chain recombines TRBV25-1 with TRBJ2-1; D is undetermined. In germline, CDR1 is MGHDK, CDR2 SYGVNS. Trimming removed 5 bases from V and 4 bases from J, with 9 bases in between. The CDR3 runs to 13 residues. CDR3 nucleotide sequence: TGTGCCAGCAGTCCGTTAGGATACAATGAGCAGTTCTTC. Its translation is CASSPLGYNEQFF.

V usage is TRBV6-1 and J usage is TRBJ1-5; 8 bases fit TRBD1. The V and J ends lost 5 bases and 5 bases, in that order; junction bases with no gene match: 8. Germline V gene lookup returns CDR1 MNHNS and CDR2 SASEGT. This CDR3 spans 15 amino acids. The DNA for the CDR3 is TGTGCCAGCAGTCCCGGGACAGGCGTTTATCAGCCCCAGCATTTT. Translating gives CASSPGTGVYQPQHF.

This clonotype was seen a handful of times. The J gene is TRBJ1-2, the V gene TRBV6-1, with D possibly TRBD1 on 5 matching bases. The V end was cut by 5 bases, the J end by 2 bases, with 18 bases between. This CDR3 contains 16 residues. CDR1 is MNHNS and CDR2 is SASEGT in the germline V gene. The CDR3 DNA reads as TGTGCCAGCAGTTCACAAACTGGGGGATCGAACTATGGCTACACCTTC. As protein: CASSSQTGGSNYGYTF.

This clonotype was counted ten times or more. The chain joins TRBV4-3 to TRBJ2-1; D might be TRBD2 (6 bases). Germline CDR1 is LGHNA and CDR2 is YSLEER. V shed 3 bases and J shed 8 bases, with 23 bases lying between them. The CDR3 sequence is 17 residues long. The CDR3 loop is CASSQDLGGIRFDEQFF. Written as DNA, the CDR3 is TGCGCCAGCAGCCAGGACTTAGGAGGGATTAGGTTCGATGAGCAGTTCTTC.

The V and J genes are TRBV20-1 and TRBJ2-4, with D hard to call. The length of the CDR3 is 14 residues. The V end lost 3 bases, the J end lost 2 bases, and 11 bases lay between the germline ends. Germline lookup yields CDR1 DFQATT and CDR2 SNEGSKA (reference sequence). The CDR3 coding sequence is TGCAGTGCTAGTCTTTTAGTAACCAAAAACATTCAGTACTTC. Translation gives CSASLLVTKNIQYF.

There are a few counts of this clonotype. This chain joins TRBV2 and TRBJ1-4, with D uncertain. This CDR3 comprises 12 residues. V gave up 4 bases and J gave up 5 bases, with 5 bases separating them. Germline V lookup: CDR1 SNHLY, CDR2 FYNNEI. In DNA form, the CDR3 reads TGTGCCAGCAGTGTGCCCAATGAAAAACTGTTTTTT. Amino acid sequence: CASSVPNEKLFF.